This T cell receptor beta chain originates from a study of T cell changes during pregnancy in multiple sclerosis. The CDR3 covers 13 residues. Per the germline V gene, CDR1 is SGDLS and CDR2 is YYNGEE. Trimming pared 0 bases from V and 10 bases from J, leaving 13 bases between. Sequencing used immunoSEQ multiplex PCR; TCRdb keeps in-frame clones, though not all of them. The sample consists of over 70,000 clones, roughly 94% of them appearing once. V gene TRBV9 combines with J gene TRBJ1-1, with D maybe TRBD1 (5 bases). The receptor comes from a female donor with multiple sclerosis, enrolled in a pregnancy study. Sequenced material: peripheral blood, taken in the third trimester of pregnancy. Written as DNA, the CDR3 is TGTGCCAGCAGCGTAGTACGGGGGAGTGTAGCTTTCTTT. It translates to CASSVVRGSVAFF.